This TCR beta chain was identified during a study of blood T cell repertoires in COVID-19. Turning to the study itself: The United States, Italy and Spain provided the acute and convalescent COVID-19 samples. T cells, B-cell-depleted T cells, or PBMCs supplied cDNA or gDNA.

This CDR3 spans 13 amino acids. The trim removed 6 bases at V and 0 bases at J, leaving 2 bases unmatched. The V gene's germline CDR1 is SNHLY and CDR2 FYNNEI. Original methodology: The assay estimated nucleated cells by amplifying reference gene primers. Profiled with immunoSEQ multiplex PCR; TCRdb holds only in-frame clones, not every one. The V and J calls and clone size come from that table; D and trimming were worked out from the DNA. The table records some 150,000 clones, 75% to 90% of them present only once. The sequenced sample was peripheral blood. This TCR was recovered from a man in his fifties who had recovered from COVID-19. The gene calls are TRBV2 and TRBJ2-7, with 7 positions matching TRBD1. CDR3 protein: CASRGQHSYEQYF. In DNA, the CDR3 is TGTGCCAGCAGGGGACAGCACTCCTACGAGCAGTACTTC.